This record concerns one TCR beta chain sequence. This specimen comes from a study of CD8 T cells in Susac syndrome. The RNA input was roughly 0.45 to 1 ug, and it was reverse transcribed with random hexamers. Via MiXCR, TCRdb re-called the immunoSEQ multiplex PCR reads, giving one row per CDR3 protein. The sample lists some 130,000 distinct CDR3 sequences, more than 90% seen once, with more than 0.09% in the top ten. Trimming removed 7 bases from V and 4 bases from J; junction bases left unmatched: 8. This CDR3 spans 15 amino acids. This sequence was found in a human donor in good health. Sequenced sample: CD4+ T cells from PBMCs. This chain connects TRBV12-3 or TRBV12-4 to TRBJ2-1; 9 positions match TRBD2. The CDR3 nucleotides read TGTGCCAGCACCAAAGGGACTAGCAGGTACAATGAGCAGTTCTTC. This sequence encodes CASTKGTSRYNEQFF.